The sequence of this TCR beta chain was determined in a study of beta chain features in type 1 diabetes. The sequenced template was cDNA made from the entire isolated RNA. Some clones are missing from TCRdb's copy, which holds only in-frame ones; the method was immunoSEQ multiplex PCR. The table includes some 700,000 clones, 13% detected once. From germline, CDR1 is SQVTM and CDR2 ANQGSEA. CDR3 length: 13 amino acids. V gave up 0 bases and J gave up 3 bases, with 8 bases separating them. A remark on this clone: Its cognate antigen is unknown.

Sorting produced populations that all topped 98% purity. Findings and caveats of the study: All four CD4+ subsets from Type 1 diabetes patients carried moderately but significantly shorter TCRB CDR3s. Naive, central memory and Treg TCRB repertoires appeared more alike in patients than in healthy donors.

This clonotype was sampled from a man aged 18 to 35 with type 1 diabetes. This rearrangement joins TRBV29-1 to TRBJ1-2, with TRBD1 as a possible D gene (6 bases). Material for sequencing was naive CD4+ T cells from blood. The DNA for the CDR3 is TGCAGCGTTGAAGAATGGACAGACTATGGCTACACCTTC. Its translation: CSVEEWTDYGYTF.